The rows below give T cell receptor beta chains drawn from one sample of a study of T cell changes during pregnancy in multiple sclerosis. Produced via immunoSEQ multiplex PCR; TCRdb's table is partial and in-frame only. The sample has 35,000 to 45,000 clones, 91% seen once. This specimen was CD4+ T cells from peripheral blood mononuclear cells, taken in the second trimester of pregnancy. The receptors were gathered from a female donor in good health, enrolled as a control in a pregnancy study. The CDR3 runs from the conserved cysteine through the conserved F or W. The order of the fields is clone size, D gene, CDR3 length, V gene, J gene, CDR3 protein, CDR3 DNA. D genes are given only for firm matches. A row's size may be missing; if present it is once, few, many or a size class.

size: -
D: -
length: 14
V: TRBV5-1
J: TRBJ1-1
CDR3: CASSYLDRHTEAFF
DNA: TGCGCCAGCAGCTACCTGGACAGACACACTGAAGCTTTCTTT

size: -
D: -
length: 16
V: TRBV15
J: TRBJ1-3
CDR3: CATSRAGRVRGNTIYF
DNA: TGTGCCACCAGCAGAGCGGGAAGGGTTAGAGGAAACACCATATATTTT

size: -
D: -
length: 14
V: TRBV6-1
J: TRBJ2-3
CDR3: CASSELTRTDTQYF
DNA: TGTGCCAGCAGTGAATTGACTAGGACAGATACGCAGTATTTT

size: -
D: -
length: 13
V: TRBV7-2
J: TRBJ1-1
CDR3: CASSSQGRTEAFF
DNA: TGTGCCAGCAGCTCACAGGGAAGAACTGAAGCTTTCTTT

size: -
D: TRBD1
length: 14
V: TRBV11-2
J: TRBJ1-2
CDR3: CASSLGSTGMAATF
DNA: TGTGCCAGCAGCTTAGGTTCGACAGGGATGGCGGCCACCTTC

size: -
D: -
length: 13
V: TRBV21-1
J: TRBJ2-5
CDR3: CAIKRGGFETQYF
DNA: TGTGCCATAAAGCGGGGGGGCTTCGAGACCCAGTACTTC

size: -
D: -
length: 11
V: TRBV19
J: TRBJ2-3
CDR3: CASSISFTQYF
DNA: TGTGCCAGTAGTATTTCCTTTACGCAGTATTTT

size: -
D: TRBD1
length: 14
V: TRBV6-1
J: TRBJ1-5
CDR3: CASRADRGNQPQHF
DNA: TGTGCCAGCAGAGCCGACAGGGGCAATCAGCCCCAGCATTTT

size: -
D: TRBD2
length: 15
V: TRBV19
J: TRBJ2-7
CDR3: CASRPTGGGIYEQYF
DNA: TGTGCCAGTAGGCCGACGGGGGGAGGGATCTACGAGCAGTACTTC

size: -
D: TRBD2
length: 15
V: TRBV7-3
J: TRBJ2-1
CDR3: CASSSRTSGSHEQFF
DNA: TGTGCCAGCAGCTCAAGGACTAGCGGGAGCCATGAGCAGTTCTTC

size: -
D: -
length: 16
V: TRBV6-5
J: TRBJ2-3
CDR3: CASSSPAGMGLNTQYF
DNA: TGTGCCAGCAGTTCGCCCGCAGGGATGGGCCTAAATACGCAGTATTTT

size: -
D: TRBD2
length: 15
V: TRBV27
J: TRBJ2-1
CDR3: CASRIGLAAENEQFF
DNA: TGTGCCAGCAGAATTGGACTAGCAGCGGAGAATGAGCAGTTCTTC

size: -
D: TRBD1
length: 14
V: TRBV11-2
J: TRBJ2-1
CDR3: CASSTRDRADEQFF
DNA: TGTGCCAGCAGCACCCGGGACAGGGCGGATGAGCAGTTCTTC

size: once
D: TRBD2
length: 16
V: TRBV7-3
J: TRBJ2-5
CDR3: CASSDRLAGGRETQYF
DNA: TGTGCCAGCAGCGATAGACTAGCGGGGGGCCGGGAGACCCAGTACTTC

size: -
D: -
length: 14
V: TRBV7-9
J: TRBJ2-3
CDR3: CASSFIPGADTQYF
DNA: TGTGCCAGCAGCTTTATCCCGGGAGCAGATACGCAGTATTTT

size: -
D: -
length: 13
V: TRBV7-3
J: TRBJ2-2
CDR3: CASSASYTGELFF
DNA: TGTGCCAGCAGCGCGTCCTACACCGGGGAGCTGTTTTTT

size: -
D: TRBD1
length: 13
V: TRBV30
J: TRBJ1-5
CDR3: CAYEGGGNQPQHF
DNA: TGTGCCTATGAAGGGGGCGGCAATCAGCCCCAGCATTTT

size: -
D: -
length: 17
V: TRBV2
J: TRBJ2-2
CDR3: CASSEAHYGQLTGELFF
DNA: TGTGCCAGCAGTGAAGCCCACTACGGACAGCTCACCGGGGAGCTGTTTTTT

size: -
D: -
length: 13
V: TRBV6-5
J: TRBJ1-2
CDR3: CASSLPGRGGYTF
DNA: TGTGCCAGCAGTCTTCCGGGACGGGGGGGCTACACCTTC

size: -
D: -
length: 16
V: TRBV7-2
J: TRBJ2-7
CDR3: CASSLLVLASSYEQYF
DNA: TGTGCCAGCAGCTTACTTGTGCTCGCCAGCTCCTACGAGCAGTACTTC

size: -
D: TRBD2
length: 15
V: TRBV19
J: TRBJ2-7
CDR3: CASSRAGGFGREQYF
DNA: TGTGCCAGTAGTCGGGCCGGGGGGTTTGGGCGGGAGCAGTACTTC